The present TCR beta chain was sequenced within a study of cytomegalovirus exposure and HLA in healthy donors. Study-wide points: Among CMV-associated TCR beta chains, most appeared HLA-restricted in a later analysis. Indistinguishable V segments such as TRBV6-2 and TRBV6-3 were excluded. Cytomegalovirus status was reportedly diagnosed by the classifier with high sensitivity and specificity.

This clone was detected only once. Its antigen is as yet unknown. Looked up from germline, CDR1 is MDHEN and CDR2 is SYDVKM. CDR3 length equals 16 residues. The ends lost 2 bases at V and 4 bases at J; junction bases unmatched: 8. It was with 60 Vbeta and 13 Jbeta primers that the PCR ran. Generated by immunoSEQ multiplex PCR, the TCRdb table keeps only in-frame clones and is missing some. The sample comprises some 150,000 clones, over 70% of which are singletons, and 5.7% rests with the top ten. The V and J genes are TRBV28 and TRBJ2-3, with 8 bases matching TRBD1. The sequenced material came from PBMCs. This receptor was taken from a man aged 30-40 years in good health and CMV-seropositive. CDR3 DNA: TGTGCCAGCAGTTTACCCGGGACAGGAAGTGCAGATACGCAGTATTTT. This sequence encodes CASSLPGTGSADTQYF.